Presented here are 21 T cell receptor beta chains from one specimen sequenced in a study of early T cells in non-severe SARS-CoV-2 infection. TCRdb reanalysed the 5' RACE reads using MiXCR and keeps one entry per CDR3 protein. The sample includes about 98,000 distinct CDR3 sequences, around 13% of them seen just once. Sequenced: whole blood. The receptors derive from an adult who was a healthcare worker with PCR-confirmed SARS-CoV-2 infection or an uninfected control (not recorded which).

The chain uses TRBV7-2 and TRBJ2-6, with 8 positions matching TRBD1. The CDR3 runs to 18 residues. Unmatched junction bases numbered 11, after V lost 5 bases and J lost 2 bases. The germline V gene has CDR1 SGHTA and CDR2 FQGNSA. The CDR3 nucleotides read TGTGCCAGCAGCCGCGACGGGACAGGCGTCCCTGGGGCCAACGTCCTGACTTTC. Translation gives CASSRDGTGVPGANVLTF.

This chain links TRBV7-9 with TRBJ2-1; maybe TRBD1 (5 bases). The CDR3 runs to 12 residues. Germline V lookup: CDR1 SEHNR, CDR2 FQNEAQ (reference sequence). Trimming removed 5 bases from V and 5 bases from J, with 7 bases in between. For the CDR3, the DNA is TGTGCCAGCAGCCTACAGGACAATGAGCAGTTCTTC. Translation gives CASSLQDNEQFF.

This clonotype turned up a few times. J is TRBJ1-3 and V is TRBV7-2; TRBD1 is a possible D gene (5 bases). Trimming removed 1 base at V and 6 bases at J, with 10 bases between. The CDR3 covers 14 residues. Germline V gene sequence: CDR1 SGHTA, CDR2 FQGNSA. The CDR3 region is CASSLGAGSNTIYF. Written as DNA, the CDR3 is TGTGCCAGCAGCTTAGGGGCAGGGTCAAACACCATATATTTT.

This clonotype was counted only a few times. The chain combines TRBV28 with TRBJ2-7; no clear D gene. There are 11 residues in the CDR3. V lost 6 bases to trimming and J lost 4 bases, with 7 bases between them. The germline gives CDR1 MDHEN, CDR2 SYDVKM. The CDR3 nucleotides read TGTGCCAGCAGGACCCGGTACGAGCAGTACTTC. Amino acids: CASRTRYEQYF.

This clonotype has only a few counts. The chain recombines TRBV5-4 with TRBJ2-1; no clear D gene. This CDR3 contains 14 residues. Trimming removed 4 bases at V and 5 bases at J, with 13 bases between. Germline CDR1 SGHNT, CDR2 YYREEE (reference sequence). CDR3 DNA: TGTGCCAGCAGCCCGCGACCCACCGACAATGAGCAGTTCTTC. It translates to CASSPRPTDNEQFF. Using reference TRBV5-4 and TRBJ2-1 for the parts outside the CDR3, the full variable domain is ETGVTQSPTHLIKTRGQQVTLRCSSQSGHNTVSWYQQALGQGPQFIFQYYREEENGRGNFPPRFSGLQFPNYSSELNVNALELDDSALYLCASSPRPTDNEQFFGPGTRLTVL.

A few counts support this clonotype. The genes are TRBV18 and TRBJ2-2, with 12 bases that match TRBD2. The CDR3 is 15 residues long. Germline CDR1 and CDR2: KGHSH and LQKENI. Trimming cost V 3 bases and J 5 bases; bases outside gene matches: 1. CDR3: CASSPTSGRTGELFF. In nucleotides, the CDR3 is TGTGCCAGCTCACCTACTAGCGGGAGGACCGGGGAGCTGTTTTTT.

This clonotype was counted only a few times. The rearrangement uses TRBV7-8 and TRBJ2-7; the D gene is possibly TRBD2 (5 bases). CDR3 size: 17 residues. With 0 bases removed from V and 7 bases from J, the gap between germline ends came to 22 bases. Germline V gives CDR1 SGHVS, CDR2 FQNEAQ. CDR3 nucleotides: TGTGCCAGCAGCTTAGCTGGCGGGCAGGACGCGACCTTTGAGCAGTACTTC. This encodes CASSLAGGQDATFEQYF. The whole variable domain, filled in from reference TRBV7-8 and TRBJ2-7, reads GAGVSQSPRYKVAKRGQDVALRCDPISGHVSLFWYQQALGQGPEFLTYFQNEAQLDKSGLPSDRFFAERPEGSVSTLKIQRTQQEDSAVYLCASSLAGGQDATFEQYFGPGTRLTVT.

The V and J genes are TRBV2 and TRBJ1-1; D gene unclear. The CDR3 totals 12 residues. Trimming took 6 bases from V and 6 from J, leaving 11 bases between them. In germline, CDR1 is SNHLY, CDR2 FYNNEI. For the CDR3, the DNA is TGTGCCAGCAGGGTTGAGTTGCCTGAAGCTTTCTTT. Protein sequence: CASRVELPEAFF.

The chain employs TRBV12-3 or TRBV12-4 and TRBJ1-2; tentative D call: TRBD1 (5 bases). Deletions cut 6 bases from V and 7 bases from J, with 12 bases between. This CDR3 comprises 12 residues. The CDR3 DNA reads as TGTGCCAGCAGGGTCTCAGGGCTTGGCTACACCTTC. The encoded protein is CASRVSGLGYTF.

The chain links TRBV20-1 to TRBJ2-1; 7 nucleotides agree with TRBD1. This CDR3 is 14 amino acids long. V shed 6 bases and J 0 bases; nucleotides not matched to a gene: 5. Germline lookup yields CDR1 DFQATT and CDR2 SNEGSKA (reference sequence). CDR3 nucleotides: TGCAGTGCAAAGCAGGGGGTCTCCTACAATGAGCAGTTCTTC. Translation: CSAKQGVSYNEQFF.

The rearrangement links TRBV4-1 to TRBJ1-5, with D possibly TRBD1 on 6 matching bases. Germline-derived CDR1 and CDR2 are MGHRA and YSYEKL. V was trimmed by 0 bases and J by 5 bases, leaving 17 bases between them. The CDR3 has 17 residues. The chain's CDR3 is CASSQDVSGQQYQPQHF. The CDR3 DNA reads TGCGCCAGCAGCCAAGATGTTAGCGGACAGCAGTATCAGCCCCAGCATTTT.

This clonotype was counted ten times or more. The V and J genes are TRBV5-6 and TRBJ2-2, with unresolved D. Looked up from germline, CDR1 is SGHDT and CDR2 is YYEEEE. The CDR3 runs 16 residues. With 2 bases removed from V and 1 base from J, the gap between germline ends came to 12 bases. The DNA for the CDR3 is TGTGCCAGCAGCTTAACTCCTTTATTGAACACCGGGGAGCTGTTTTTT. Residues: CASSLTPLLNTGELFF. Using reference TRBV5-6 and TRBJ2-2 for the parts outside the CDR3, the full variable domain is DAGVTQSPTHLIKTRGQQVTLRCSPKSGHDTVSWYQQALGQGPQFIFQYYEEEERQRGNFPDRFSGHQFPNYSSELNVNALLLGDSALYLCASSLTPLLNTGELFFGEGSRLTVL.

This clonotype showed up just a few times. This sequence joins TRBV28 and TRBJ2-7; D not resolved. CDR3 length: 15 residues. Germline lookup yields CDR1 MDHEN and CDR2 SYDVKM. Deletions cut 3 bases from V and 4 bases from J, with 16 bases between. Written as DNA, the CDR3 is TGTGCCAGCAGTTTTATTGAGAAGCCCAGGTACGAGCAGTACTTC. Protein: CASSFIEKPRYEQYF.

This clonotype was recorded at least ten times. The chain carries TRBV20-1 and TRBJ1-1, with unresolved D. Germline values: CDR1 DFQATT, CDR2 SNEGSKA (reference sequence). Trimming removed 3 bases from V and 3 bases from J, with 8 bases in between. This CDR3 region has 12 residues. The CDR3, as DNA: TGCAGTGCTAGGAGATCGCACACTGAAGCTTTCTTT. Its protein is CSARRSHTEAFF.

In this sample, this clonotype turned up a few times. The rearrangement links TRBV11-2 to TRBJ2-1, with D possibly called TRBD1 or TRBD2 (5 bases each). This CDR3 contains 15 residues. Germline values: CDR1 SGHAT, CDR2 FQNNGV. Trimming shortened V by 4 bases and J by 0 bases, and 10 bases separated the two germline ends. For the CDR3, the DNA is TGTGCCAGCAGCTCCCGGGACCACTCCTACAATGAGCAGTTCTTC. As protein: CASSSRDHSYNEQFF.

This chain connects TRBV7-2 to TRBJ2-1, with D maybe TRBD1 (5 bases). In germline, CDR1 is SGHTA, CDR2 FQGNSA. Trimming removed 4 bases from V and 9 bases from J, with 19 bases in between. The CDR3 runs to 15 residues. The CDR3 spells CASSSIFLQGAEQFF. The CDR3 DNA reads TGTGCCAGCAGCTCTATATTCCTCCAGGGTGCTGAGCAGTTCTTC.

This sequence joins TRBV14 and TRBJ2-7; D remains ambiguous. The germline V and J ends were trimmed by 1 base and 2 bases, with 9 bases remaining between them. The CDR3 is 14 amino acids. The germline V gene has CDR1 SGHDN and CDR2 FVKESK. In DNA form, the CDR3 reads TGTGCCAGCAGCCAAGTAGACAAAACCTACGAGCAGTACTTC. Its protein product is CASSQVDKTYEQYF.

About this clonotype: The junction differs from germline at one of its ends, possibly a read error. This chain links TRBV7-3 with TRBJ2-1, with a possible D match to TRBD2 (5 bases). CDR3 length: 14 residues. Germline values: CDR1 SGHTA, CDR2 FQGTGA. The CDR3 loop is CANSLTASSNEQFF. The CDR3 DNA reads TGTGCCAACAGCTTAACGGCTAGCTCCAATGAGCAGTTCTTC.

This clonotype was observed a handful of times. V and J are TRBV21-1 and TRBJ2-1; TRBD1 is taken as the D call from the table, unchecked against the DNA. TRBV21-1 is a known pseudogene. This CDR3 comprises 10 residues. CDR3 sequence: CASDRTGLLF. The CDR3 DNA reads TGTGCCAGCGACAGGACAGGGCTCCTCTTC.

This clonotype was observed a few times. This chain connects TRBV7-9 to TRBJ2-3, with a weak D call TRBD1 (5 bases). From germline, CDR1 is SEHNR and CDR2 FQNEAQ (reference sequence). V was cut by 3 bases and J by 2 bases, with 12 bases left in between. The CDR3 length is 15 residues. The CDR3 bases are TGTGCCAGCAGCTTTTTCGGCAGGGACACAGATACGCAGTATTTT. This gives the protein CASSFFGRDTDTQYF.

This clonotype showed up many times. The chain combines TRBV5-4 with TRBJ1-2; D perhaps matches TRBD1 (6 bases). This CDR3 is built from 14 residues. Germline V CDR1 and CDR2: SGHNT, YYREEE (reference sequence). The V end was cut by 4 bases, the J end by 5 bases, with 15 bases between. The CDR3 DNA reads TGTGCCAGCAGCCGAGAGAACAGGGAGTATGGCTACACCTTC. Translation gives CASSRENREYGYTF.